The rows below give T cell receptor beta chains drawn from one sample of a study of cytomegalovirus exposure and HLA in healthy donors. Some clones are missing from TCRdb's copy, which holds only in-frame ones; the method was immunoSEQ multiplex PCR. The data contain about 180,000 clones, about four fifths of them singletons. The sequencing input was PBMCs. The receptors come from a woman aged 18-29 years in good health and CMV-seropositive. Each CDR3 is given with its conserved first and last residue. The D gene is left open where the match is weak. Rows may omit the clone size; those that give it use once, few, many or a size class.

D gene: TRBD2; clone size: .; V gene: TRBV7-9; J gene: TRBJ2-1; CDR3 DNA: TGTGCCAGCAGCTTAGCGCGGGGGACCTACAATGAGCAGTTCTTC; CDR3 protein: CASSLARGTYNEQFF
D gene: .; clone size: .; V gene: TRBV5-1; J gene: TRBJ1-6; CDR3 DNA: TGCGCCAGCAGCTTCGACCTAGCCAATTCACCCCTCCACTTT; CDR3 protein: CASSFDLANSPLHF
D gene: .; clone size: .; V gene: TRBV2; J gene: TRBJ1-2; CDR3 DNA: TGTGCCAGCCTACAGGGTAGCTATGGCTACACCTTC; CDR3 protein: CASLQGSYGYTF
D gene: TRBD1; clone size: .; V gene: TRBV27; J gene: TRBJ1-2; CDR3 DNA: TGTGCCAGCAGTTTAACCGGACAGGGTAGTTCGAACTATGGCTACACCTTC; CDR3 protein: CASSLTGQGSSNYGYTF
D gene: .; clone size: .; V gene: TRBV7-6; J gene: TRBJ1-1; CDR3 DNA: TGTGCCAGCACACACTGGGGGGGGCGGGACACTGAAGCTTTCTTT; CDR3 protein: CASTHWGGRDTEAFF
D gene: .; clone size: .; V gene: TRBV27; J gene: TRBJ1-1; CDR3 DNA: TGTGCCAGCAGTTTTGGGGGGTTAAACACTGAAGCTTTCTTT; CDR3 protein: CASSFGGLNTEAFF
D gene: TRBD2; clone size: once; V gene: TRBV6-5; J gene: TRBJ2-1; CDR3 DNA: TGTGCCAGCAGTTATTCGCGCGGGGGGGCCCGAGAGCAGTTCTTC; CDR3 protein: CASSYSRGGAREQFF
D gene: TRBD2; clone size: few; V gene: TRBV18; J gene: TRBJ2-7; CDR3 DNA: TGTGCCAGCTCGGGGACTAGCGGGGGTTCCTACGAGCAGTACTTC; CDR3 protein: CASSGTSGGSYEQYF
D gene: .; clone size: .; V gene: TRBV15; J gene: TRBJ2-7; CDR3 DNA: TGTGCCACCAGCTCCTCGTGGGGGGACTCCTTTGGATACGAGCAGTACTTC; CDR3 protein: CATSSSWGDSFGYEQYF
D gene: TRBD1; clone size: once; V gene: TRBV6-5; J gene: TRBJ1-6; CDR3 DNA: TGTGCCAGCAGTTGGACAGGGGGGGATAACCTCCACTTT; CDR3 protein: CASSWTGGDNLHF
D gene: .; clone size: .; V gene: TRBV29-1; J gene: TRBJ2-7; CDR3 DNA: TGCAGCGTGCGGACGGGGTCCTACGAGCAGTACTTC; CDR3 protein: CSVRTGSYEQYF
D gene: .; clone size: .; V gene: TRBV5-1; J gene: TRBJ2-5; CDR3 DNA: TGCGCCAGCAGCTTGGTATCCCCCGGGACCCAGTACTTC; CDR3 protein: CASSLVSPGTQYF
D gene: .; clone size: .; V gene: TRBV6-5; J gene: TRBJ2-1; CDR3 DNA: TGTGCCAGCGCCTCCCAGCGCAGTTCCTACAATGAGCAGTTCTTC; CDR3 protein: CASASQRSSYNEQFF
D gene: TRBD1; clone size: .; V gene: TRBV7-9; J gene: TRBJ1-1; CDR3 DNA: TGTGCCAGCAGCTTAGGCACAGGGGGTGAAGCTTTCTTT; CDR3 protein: CASSLGTGGEAFF
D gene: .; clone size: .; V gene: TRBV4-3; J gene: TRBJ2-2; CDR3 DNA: TGCGCCAGCAGCCAAGGGACAGGGAGGGCCGGGGAGCTGTTTTTT; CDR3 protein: CASSQGTGRAGELFF
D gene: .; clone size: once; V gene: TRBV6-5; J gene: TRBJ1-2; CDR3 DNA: TGTGCCAGCAGTTACTCAGGGCCAGGGTATGGCTACACCTTC; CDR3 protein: CASSYSGPGYGYTF
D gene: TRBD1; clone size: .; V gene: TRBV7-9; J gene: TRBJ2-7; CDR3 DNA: TGTGCCAGCAGCTTCGGACAGGGTGGTTACGAGCAGTACTTC; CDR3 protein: CASSFGQGGYEQYF
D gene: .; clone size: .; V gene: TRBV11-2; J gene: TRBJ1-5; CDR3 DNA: TGTGCCAGCAGCTTAGTAGGGGGTACCAGCAATCAGCCCCAGCATTTT; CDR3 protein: CASSLVGGTSNQPQHF
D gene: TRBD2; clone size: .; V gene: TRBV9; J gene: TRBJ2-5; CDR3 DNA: TGTGCCAGCAGCCCCGCGACTAGCGGGGGGGCGGAGACCCAGTACTTC; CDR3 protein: CASSPATSGGAETQYF
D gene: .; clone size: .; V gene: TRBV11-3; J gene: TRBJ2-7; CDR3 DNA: TGTGCCAGCAGCGGAGACTCCTACGAGCAGTACTTC; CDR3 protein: CASSGDSYEQYF
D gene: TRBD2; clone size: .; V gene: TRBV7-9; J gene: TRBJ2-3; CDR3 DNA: TGTGCCAGCAGCTTAGACCTAGCGGGGGTGAACACAGATACGCAGTATTTT; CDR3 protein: CASSLDLAGVNTDTQYF
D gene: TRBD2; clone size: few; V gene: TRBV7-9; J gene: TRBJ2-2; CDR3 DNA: TGTGCCAGCAGCCCCCGGTTCGGGGGGGGAGGGCGCCGGGAGCTGTTTTTT; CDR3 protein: CASSPRFGGGGRRELFF
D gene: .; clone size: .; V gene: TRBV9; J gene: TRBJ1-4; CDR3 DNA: TGTGCCAGCAGCGAGCAGGGACTTGGTGAAAAACTGTTTTTT; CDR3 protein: CASSEQGLGEKLFF
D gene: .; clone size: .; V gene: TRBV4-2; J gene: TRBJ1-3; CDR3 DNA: TGTGCCAGCAGCCCAAGAGCCGAGAGATCTGGAAACACCATATATTTT; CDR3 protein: CASSPRAERSGNTIYF
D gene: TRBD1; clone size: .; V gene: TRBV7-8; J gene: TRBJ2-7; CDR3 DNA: TGTGCCAGCAGGGTCAGGGGGACCAACGAGCAGTACTTC; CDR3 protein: CASRVRGTNEQYF
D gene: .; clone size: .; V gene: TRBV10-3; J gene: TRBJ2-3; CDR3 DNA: TGTGCCATCAGTGATCCCACTAGAGCAGATACGCAGTATTTT; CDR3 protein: CAISDPTRADTQYF
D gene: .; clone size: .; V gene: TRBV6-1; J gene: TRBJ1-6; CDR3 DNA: TGTGCCAGCACCCGGGGGGGAACCTATAATTCACCCCTCCACTTT; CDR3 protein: CASTRGGTYNSPLHF
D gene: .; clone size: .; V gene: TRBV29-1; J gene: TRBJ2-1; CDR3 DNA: TGCAGCGTTGAGGGGCTAGCGAATGAGCAGTTCTTC; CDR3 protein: CSVEGLANEQFF
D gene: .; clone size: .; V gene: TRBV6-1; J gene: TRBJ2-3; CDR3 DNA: TGTGCCAGCAGTGACAGGGTTATCGATACGCAGTATTTT; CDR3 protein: CASSDRVIDTQYF
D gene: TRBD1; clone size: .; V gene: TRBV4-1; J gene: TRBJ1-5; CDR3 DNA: TGCGCCAGCAGCCAACCGACAGGGAGCAATCAGCCCCAGCATTTT; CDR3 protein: CASSQPTGSNQPQHF
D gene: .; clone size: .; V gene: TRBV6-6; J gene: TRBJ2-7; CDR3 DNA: TGTGCCAGCGCGGGACAGCCCGACTACGAGCAGTACTTC; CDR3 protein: CASAGQPDYEQYF
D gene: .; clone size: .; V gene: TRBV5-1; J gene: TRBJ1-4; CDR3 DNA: TGCGCCAGCAGGGATCACAGGGTTACTAATGAAAAACTGTTTTTT; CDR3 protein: CASRDHRVTNEKLFF
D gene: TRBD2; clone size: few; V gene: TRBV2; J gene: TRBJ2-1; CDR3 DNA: TGTGCCAGCAGAGCGACTAGCGGCAATGAGCAGTTCTTC; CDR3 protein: CASRATSGNEQFF
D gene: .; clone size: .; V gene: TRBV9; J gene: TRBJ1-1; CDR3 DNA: TGTGCCAGCAGCGTAGTGACGAGCGGCACTGAAGCTTTCTTT; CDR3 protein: CASSVVTSGTEAFF
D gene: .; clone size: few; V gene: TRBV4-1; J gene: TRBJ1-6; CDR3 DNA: TGCGCCAGCAGCCGATTTCCGAGCTCCTATAATTCACCCCTCCACTTT; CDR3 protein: CASSRFPSSYNSPLHF
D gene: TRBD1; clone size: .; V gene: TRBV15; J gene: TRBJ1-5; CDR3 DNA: TGTGCCACCCAGGACAGGACCAATCAGCCCCAGCATTTT; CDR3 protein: CATQDRTNQPQHF
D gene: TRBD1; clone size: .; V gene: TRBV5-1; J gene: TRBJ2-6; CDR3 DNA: TGCGCCAGCAGCAGCGCCTTGGCAGGGGGCAAGTCTGGGGCCAACGTCCTGACTTTC; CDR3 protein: CASSSALAGGKSGANVLTF
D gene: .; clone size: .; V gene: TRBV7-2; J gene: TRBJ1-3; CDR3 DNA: TGTGCCAGCAGCTCCTCTAACTCTGGAAACACCATATATTTT; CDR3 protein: CASSSSNSGNTIYF
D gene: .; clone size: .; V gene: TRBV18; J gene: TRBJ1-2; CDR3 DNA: TGTGCCAGCTCACCGAGCCCCGATACAGAGAGTGGCTACACCTTC; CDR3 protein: CASSPSPDTESGYTF
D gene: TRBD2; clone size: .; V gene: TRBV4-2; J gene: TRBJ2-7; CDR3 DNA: TGTGCCAGCAGCCAAGGGTCGGGGGGGCCGAAGGGCGAGCAGTACTTC; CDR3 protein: CASSQGSGGPKGEQYF
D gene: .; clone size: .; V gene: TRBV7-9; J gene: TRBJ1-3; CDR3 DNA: TGTGCCAGCAGCTTAGTGAGGGGAAACACCATATATTTT; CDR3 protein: CASSLVRGNTIYF
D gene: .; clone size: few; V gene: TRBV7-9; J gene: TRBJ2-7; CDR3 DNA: TGTGCCAGCAGCCCAAACGCCGGTCTCCGAGCCTACGAGCAGTACTTC; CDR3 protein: CASSPNAGLRAYEQYF
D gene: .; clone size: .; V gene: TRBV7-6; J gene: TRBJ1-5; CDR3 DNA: TGTGCCAGCAGCCCACGGGGGGGAGGGATCACATCCCAGCATTTT; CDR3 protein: CASSPRGGGITSQHF
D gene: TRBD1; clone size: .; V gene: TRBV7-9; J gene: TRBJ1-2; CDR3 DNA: TGTGCCAGCAGCTTAGCCCTCGGACAGGGGAACCTTAACTATGGCTACACCTTC; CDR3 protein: CASSLALGQGNLNYGYTF
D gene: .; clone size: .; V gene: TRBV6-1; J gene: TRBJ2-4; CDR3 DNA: TGTGCCAGCAGGTCCGGCGGGAACGCTCAGTACTTC; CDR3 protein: CASRSGGNAQYF
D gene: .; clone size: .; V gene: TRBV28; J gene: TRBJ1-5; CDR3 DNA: TGTGCCAGCAGTAGGGGCTATAGCAATCAGCCCCAGCATTTT; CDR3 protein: CASSRGYSNQPQHF
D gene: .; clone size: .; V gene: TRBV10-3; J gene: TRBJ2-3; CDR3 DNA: TGTGCCATCAGTCCGGGACTTAACACAGATACGCAGTATTTT; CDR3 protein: CAISPGLNTDTQYF
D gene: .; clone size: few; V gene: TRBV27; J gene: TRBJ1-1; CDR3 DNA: TGTGCCAGCAGTCCGAGGGGGGGTCGCACTGAAGCTTTCTTT; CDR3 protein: CASSPRGGRTEAFF
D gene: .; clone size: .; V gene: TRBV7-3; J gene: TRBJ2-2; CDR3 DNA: TGTGCCAGCAGGTCACTGGGACATAACACCGGGGAGCTGTTTTTT; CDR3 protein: CASRSLGHNTGELFF
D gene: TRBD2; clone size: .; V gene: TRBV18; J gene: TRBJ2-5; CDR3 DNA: TGTGCCAGCTCATTACTAGCGGGGGCCCCACAAGAGACCCAGTACTTC; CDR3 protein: CASSLLAGAPQETQYF
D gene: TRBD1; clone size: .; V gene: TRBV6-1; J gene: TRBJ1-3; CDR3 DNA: TGTGCCAGCAGTGAAGAGAGCAGGGGGAACACCATATATTTT; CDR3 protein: CASSEESRGNTIYF
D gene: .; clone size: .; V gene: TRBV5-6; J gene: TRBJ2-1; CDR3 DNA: TGTGCCAGCAGCTTTGGCGGGACAGACTACAATGAGCAGTTCTTC; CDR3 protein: CASSFGGTDYNEQFF
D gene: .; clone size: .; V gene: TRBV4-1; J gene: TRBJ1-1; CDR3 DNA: TGCGCCAGCAGCCAAGATTGGAGGACTGAAGCTTTCTTT; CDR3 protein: CASSQDWRTEAFF
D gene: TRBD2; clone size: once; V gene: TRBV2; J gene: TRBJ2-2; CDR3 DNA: TGTGCCAGCTTCAGGACTAGCACCACCGGGGAGCTGTTTTTT; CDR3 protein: CASFRTSTTGELFF